This TCR beta chain was retrieved from a study of T cells and Merkel cell carcinoma outcomes. Method: immunoSEQ multiplex PCR; TCRdb's copy keeps in-frame clones and lacks some. Here the sample spans roughly 15,000 clones, around 90% being singletons. The CDR3 is made up of 13 amino acids. Germline CDR1 and CDR2: SGHNT and YYREEE (reference sequence). V lost 4 bases, J lost 8 bases, and 15 bases lay in between. The source of this sequence is a human donor with Merkel cell carcinoma. Sequences were obtained from tumor tissue from Merkel cell carcinoma. The chain joins TRBV5-4 to TRBJ1-2; no reliable D call. Here the CDR3 reads CASSLRWVGGYTF. The CDR3 nucleotides are TGTGCCAGCAGCCTCAGGTGGGTTGGAGGCTACACCTTC. The full variable domain, in which reference TRBV5-4 and TRBJ1-2 provide the parts outside the CDR3, is ETGVTQSPTHLIKTRGQQVTLRCSSQSGHNTVSWYQQALGQGPQFIFQYYREEENGRGNFPPRFSGLQFPNYSSELNVNALELDDSALYLCASSLRWVGGYTFGSGTRLTVV.